This T cell receptor (beta chain) was documented in a study of response to subunit inactivated influenza vaccine. TCRdb called the RT-PCR reads again in MiXCR, with one record for every CDR3 protein. Here the sample spans around 470,000 distinct CDR3 sequences, around 7.9% being singletons. This clonotype was counted many times. The antigen is undetermined. Regarding the study as a whole: Authors proposed each seasonal influenza vaccination draws in few new T cells.

The CDR3 loop spans 14 amino acids. Germline V gene data show CDR1 as LGHNA and CDR2 as YNFKEQ. The ends lost 6 bases at V and 4 bases at J; junction bases unmatched: 6. The chain has TRBV4-2 and TRBJ2-3; 8 positions agree with TRBD2. Sequenced here: PBMCs from blood, sampled 23 to 25 months after vaccination. The sequence came from a man aged 50 to 75 who received an inactivated influenza vaccine. CDR3 bases: TGTGCCAGCAGTGAGCGGGGGAGGGCAGATACGCAGTATTTT. Amino acid sequence: CASSERGRADTQYF.